Presented here are 3 T cell receptor beta chains from one specimen sequenced in a study of cytomegalovirus exposure and HLA in healthy donors. The PCR was carried out with 60 Vbeta primers and 13 Jbeta primers. Assay used: immunoSEQ multiplex PCR; TCRdb lists only in-frame clones, some missing. The table includes almost 90,000 clones, around 84% detected once. Sequenced sample: PBMCs. All receptors derive from a man aged 35-49 years in good health and CMV-seropositive.

The chain recombines TRBV7-8 with TRBJ2-1; 8 nucleotides align to TRBD2. Germline trimming cut 3 bases from V and 4 bases from J; bases unmatched to any gene: 5. The CDR3 loop spans 15 amino acids. Germline V gene sequence: CDR1 SGHVS, CDR2 FQNEAQ. In DNA form, the CDR3 reads TGTGCCAGCAGCTTGTCGCGGGGGGCATACAATGAGCAGTTCTTC. Its translation is CASSLSRGAYNEQFF.

The V call is TRBV7-3, the J call TRBJ2-3, with 11 bases lining up with TRBD2. The CDR3 totals 16 residues. Germline trimming cut 3 bases from V and 1 base from J; bases unmatched to any gene: 3. Germline-derived CDR1 and CDR2 are SGHTA and FQGTGA. For the CDR3, the DNA is TGTGCCAGCAGCTTTAGCGGGGGGGCAGGCACAGATACGCAGTATTTT. This translates into CASSFSGGAGTDTQYF. Full variable domain (remainder filled in from reference TRBV7-3 and TRBJ2-3): GAGVSQTPSNKVTEKGKYVELRCDPISGHTALYWYRQSLGQGPEFLIYFQGTGAADDSGLPNDRFFAVRPEGSVSTLKIQRTERGDSAVYLCASSFSGGAGTDTQYFGPGTRLTVL.

This rearrangement joins TRBV5-4 to TRBJ2-5; TRBD2 aligns across 10 bases. The V gene end was trimmed by 5 bases and the J gene end by 4 bases; junction bases not matched to a gene: 8. CDR1 is SGHNT, CDR2 YYREEE, per germline (reference sequence). The CDR3 spans 15 residues. The CDR3 is CASRKAGGRVETQYF. In nucleotides, the CDR3 is TGTGCCAGCAGGAAAGCGGGAGGGCGGGTAGAGACCCAGTACTTC.